A single TCR beta chain is shown here with its context. This CDR3 is also generated by other DNA sequences in the sample. The material for each subset, its genomic DNA, was split evenly across several immunoSEQ plates. TCRdb keeps only in-frame clones here, not all; method: immunoSEQ multiplex PCR. The sample includes approximately 1,000,000 clones, about 72% seen only once; the top ten take almost 0.9%. This specimen belongs to a study of shared clonotypes between healthy human individuals. About the research overall: Participating donors consisted of two women and a few men aged 18 to 49.

The sequence was obtained from a man aged 18 to 29 in good health. Some clones in this sample may be carry-over from other donors' samples. The sequencing input was memory CD4+ T cells from PBMCs. The subset is: CD45RA-negative fraction.

The CDR3 nucleotides read TGTGCCACCAGCAGAGATCCGAACACTGAAGCTTTCTTT. This codes for CATSRDPNTEAFF. This chain uses TRBV15 with TRBJ1-1; D is ambiguous. CDR3 length: 13 amino acids. Germline V gene sequence: CDR1 LNHNV, CDR2 YYDKDF (reference sequence). Trimming took off 0 bases at V and 1 base at J, with 3 bases between the two ends.